The clone carrying this TCR beta chain was detected only once. Using immunoSEQ multiplex PCR, the repertoire was profiled, and TCRdb retains in-frame clones only, with some absent. The sample consists of 20,000 to 30,000 clones, more than 80% of them appearing once. The data were taken from a study of chemoradiotherapy in HPV16-positive cancers. The J segment lost 2 bases and the V segment lost 1 base, leaving 7 bases of the junction unmatched. The CDR3 has 16 amino acids. Germline lookup yields CDR1 SGHTS and CDR2 YDEGEE. Here the sequenced sample was blood, taken from a patient who underwent chemoradiotherapy. The rearrangement uses TRBV5-8 and TRBJ1-1; 8 nucleotides align to TRBD1. The sequence was collected from a human donor with HPV-associated anogenital cancer. Here the CDR3 DNA reads TGTGCCAGCAGCTTGACCGGGACAGGTAGAAACACTGAAGCTTTCTTT. Protein product: CASSLTGTGRNTEAFF.